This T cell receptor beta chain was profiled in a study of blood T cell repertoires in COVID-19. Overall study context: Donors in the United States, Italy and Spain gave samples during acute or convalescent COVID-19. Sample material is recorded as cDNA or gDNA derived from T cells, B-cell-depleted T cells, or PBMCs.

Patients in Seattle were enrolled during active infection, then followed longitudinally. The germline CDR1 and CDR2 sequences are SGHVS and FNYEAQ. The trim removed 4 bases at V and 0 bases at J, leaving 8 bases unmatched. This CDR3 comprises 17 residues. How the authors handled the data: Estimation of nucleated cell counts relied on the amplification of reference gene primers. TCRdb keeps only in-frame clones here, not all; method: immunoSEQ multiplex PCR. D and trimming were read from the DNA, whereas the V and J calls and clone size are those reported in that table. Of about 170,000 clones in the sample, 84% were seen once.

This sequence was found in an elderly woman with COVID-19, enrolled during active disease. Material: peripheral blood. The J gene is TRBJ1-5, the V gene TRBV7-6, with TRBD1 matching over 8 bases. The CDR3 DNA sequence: TGTGCCAGCAGCTCGGACAGGGAGGGCTATAGCAATCAGCCCCAGCATTTT. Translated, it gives CASSSDREGYSNQPQHF.